One sample yielded the 27 T cell receptor beta chains listed below, sequenced in a study of cytomegalovirus exposure and HLA in healthy donors. The PCR made use of 60 Vbeta and 13 Jbeta primers. TCRdb's table, derived via immunoSEQ multiplex PCR, lists solely in-frame clones and lacks some. The profile covers about 120,000 clones, with about four fifths appearing a single time and more than 20% taken by the ten largest. Source material: PBMCs. The receptors come from a man younger than 45 in good health and CMV-seropositive.

The chain combines TRBV29-1 with TRBJ1-3; D call uncertain. The CDR3 runs to 13 residues. CDR1 and CDR2 (germline): SQVTM, ANQGSEA. V lost 8 bases and J lost 3, with 14 bases in between. CDR3 in DNA: TGCAGCTTTAGACGGTCGGGTGGAAACACCATATATTTT. Protein: CSFRRSGGNTIYF.

The chain links TRBV30 to TRBJ1-6; D unresolved. In germline, CDR1 is GTSNPN, CDR2 SVGIG (reference sequence). Trimming took 2 bases from V and 6 from J, leaving 8 bases between them. CDR3 length: 13 residues. The CDR3 DNA sequence: TGTGCCTGGAGTTGGCGCGGTAATTCACCCCTCCACTTT. This sequence encodes CAWSWRGNSPLHF.

In nucleotides, the CDR3 is TGCGCCAGCAGTGGACAGCTCTCTGGGGCCAACGTCCTGACTTTC. As protein: CASSGQLSGANVLTF. V is TRBV10-1 and J is TRBJ2-6; D is possibly TRBD1 (5 bases). The CDR3 contains 15 residues. CDR1 and CDR2 from the germline V gene are WNHNN and SYGVQD (reference sequence). V was clipped by 4 bases and J by 0 bases, with 7 bases between them.

The rearrangement joins TRBV5-1 to TRBJ2-2, with 9 bases fitting TRBD1. V lost 2 bases and J lost 7; bases outside the gene matches: 6. The CDR3 extends over 15 amino acids. Germline loops: CDR1 SGHRS, CDR2 YFSETQ. This CDR3 is CASSLLQGAGGELFF. DNA of the CDR3: TGCGCCAGCAGCTTACTACAGGGGGCTGGCGGGGAGCTGTTTTTT.

This clone was observed a single time. Within the sample, other DNA sequences also encode this same CDR3. The J gene is TRBJ2-3, the V gene TRBV5-1; weak D call: TRBD1 (5 bases). Germline V CDR1 and CDR2: SGHRS, YFSETQ. This CDR3 spans 14 amino acids. V dropped 4 bases and J dropped 5 bases, with 14 bases sitting between them. The CDR3 is CASSMGLVGDTQYF. CDR3 in DNA: TGCGCCAGCAGCATGGGGCTAGTTGGAGATACGCAGTATTTT.

The chain joins TRBV6-5 to TRBJ2-5; the match to TRBD1 covers 8 bases. Unmatched junction bases numbered 12, after V lost 10 bases and J lost 5 bases. Germline values: CDR1 MNHEY, CDR2 SVGAGI. This CDR3 contains 14 residues. Here the CDR3 reads CAIRQGANRETQYF. In DNA form, the CDR3 reads TGTGCCATACGGCAGGGGGCGAATAGGGAGACCCAGTACTTC.

This clone was picked up one time. The J gene is TRBJ2-1, the V gene TRBV18; TRBD1 agrees at 9 bases. V shed 0 bases and J 7 bases; nucleotides not matched to a gene: 7. CDR1 KGHSH and CDR2 LQKENI come from the germline V gene. This CDR3 contains 16 residues. CDR3 coding DNA: TGTGCCAGCTCACCACCGAACAGGGGGCTGAGGAATGAGCAGTTCTTC. It is translated as CASSPPNRGLRNEQFF.

This chain uses TRBV5-1 with TRBJ2-5; D is possibly TRBD1 (5 bases). The CDR3 has 15 amino acids. Trimming cost V 2 bases and J 2 bases, with 13 bases left between them. From germline, CDR1 is SGHRS and CDR2 YFSETQ. The CDR3 sequence is CASSFTAPGQETQYF. The CDR3 DNA reads as TGCGCCAGCAGCTTTACAGCTCCAGGGCAAGAGACCCAGTACTTC.

The chain has TRBV19 and TRBJ2-7, with a possible D match to TRBD1 (5 bases). The V end lost 4 bases, the J end lost 2 bases, and 12 bases lay between the germline ends. The CDR3 loop spans 14 amino acids. Per the germline V gene, CDR1 is LNHDA and CDR2 is SQIVND (reference sequence). The CDR3 region has the DNA TGTGCCAGTAGTAGCAGGGCAAATACCTACGAGCAGTACGTC. This translates into CASSSRANTYEQYV.

The chain employs TRBV28 and TRBJ2-2; TRBD1 aligns across 7 bases. The CDR3 has 15 amino acids. Germline V gives CDR1 MDHEN, CDR2 SYDVKM. Unmatched junction bases numbered 3, after V lost 1 base and J lost 4 bases. The CDR3 sequence is CASSLLAGGTGELFF. In DNA, the CDR3 is TGTGCCAGCAGTTTATTGGCAGGGGGCACCGGGGAGCTGTTTTTT.

The V call is TRBV2, the J call TRBJ2-1, with D perhaps TRBD2 (5 bases). The CDR3 extends over 15 amino acids. The V end was cut by 6 bases, the J end by 0 bases, with 12 bases between. Germline CDR1 SNHLY, CDR2 FYNNEI. This chain's CDR3 is CASSLDFLSYNEQFF. The CDR3 DNA sequence: TGTGCCAGCAGCCTGGACTTCCTCTCCTACAATGAGCAGTTCTTC.

The chain couples TRBV5-6 to TRBJ2-2; D remains unclear. Trimming cost V 6 bases and J 1 base, with 7 bases left between them. This CDR3 has 13 residues. The germline gives CDR1 SGHDT, CDR2 YYEEEE. DNA of the CDR3: TGTGCCAGCACCCCGGGGAACACCGGGGAGCTGTTTTTT. It encodes CASTPGNTGELFF.

This clone was counted once. The chain couples TRBV7-2 to TRBJ2-7, with D maybe TRBD2 (6 bases). CDR3 length: 15 residues. CDR1 and CDR2 from the germline V gene are SGHTA and FQGNSA. Trimming took off 5 bases at V and 0 bases at J, with 14 bases between the two ends. The CDR3 is CASSLSGTLSYEQYF. CDR3 in DNA: TGTGCCAGCAGCCTCTCCGGGACTCTCTCCTACGAGCAGTACTTC. Looking up the rest from reference TRBV7-2 and TRBJ2-7 gives the full variable domain: GAGVSQSPSNKVTEKGKDVELRCDPISGHTALYWYRQSLGQGLEFLIYFQGNSAPDKSGLPSDRFSAERTGGSVSTLTIQRTQQEDSAVYLCASSLSGTLSYEQYFGPGTRLTVT.

This chain uses TRBV29-1 with TRBJ1-1, with D unclear. The ends were cut back, 7 bases at V and 4 bases at J, with 16 bases in the middle. The CDR3 is 13 amino acids. Germline V gene sequence: CDR1 SQVTM, CDR2 ANQGSEA. The CDR3 region is CSGIAGFGTEAFF. CDR3 coding DNA: TGCAGCGGCATAGCGGGTTTCGGCACTGAAGCTTTCTTT.

V gene TRBV7-3 combines with J gene TRBJ2-1; 8 positions agree with TRBD1. The trim removed 3 bases at V and 7 bases at J, leaving 5 bases unmatched. The germline V gene has CDR1 SGHTA and CDR2 FQGTGA. The CDR3 is 14 residues long. The CDR3 DNA is TGTGCCAGCAGCTTCGACAGGGGTAGAAATGAGCAGTTCTTC. It is translated as CASSFDRGRNEQFF.

This chain uses TRBV11-1 with TRBJ1-1; D is uncertain. The CDR3 covers 13 residues. Trimming removed 1 base at V and 1 base at J, with 4 bases between. Germline CDR1 and CDR2: SGHAT and FQDESV (reference sequence). CDR3 protein: CASSLGENTEAFF. For the CDR3, the DNA is TGTGCCAGCAGCTTAGGAGAGAACACTGAAGCTTTCTTT.

CDR3 DNA sequence: TGTGCCAGCAGCCCCGTAGGAGGGAGCGGTGGCACCGGGGAGCTGTTTTTT. Protein: CASSPVGGSGGTGELFF. The chain joins TRBV5-4 to TRBJ2-2; D possibly corresponds to TRBD2 (6 bases). V was clipped by 4 bases and J by 4 bases, with 20 bases between them. Germline values: CDR1 SGHNT, CDR2 YYREEE (reference sequence). The CDR3 runs 17 residues.

The V and J genes are TRBV5-1 and TRBJ2-5, with D perhaps TRBD1 (6 bases). Trimming left V 2 bases short and J 2 bases short, with 13 bases between. This CDR3 region has 15 residues. In germline, CDR1 is SGHRS, CDR2 YFSETQ. The CDR3 is CASSFTGIAQETQYF. The CDR3 DNA reads TGCGCCAGCAGCTTTACAGGGATAGCTCAAGAGACCCAGTACTTC.

The genes are TRBV7-3 and TRBJ2-7; 8 bases are shared with TRBD1. V shed 0 bases and J 7 bases; nucleotides not matched to a gene: 8. CDR3 size: 15 residues. CDR1 SGHTA and CDR2 FQGTGA come from the germline V gene. The CDR3 DNA reads as TGTGCCAGCAGCTTAACTAGCAGGCAGGGGGCTGAGCAGTACTTC. As protein: CASSLTSRQGAEQYF.

The CDR3 region is CASNPPGDGYTF. For the CDR3, the DNA is TGTGCCAGCAACCCGCCGGGGGATGGCTACACCTTC. This chain connects TRBV28 to TRBJ1-2; TRBD1 is a possible D gene (5 bases). CDR3 size: 12 residues. The germline gives CDR1 MDHEN, CDR2 SYDVKM. The V gene lost 7 bases and the J gene lost 6 bases, with 12 bases spanning the gap.

The CDR3 DNA reads as TGCGCCAGCAGCCCGGGACAGCTGAACACCGGGGAGCTGTTTTTT. Its protein product is CASSPGQLNTGELFF. This rearrangement joins TRBV5-1 to TRBJ2-2, with TRBD1 matching 7 bases. This CDR3 region has 15 residues. Looked up from germline, CDR1 is SGHRS and CDR2 is YFSETQ. V lost 4 bases to trimming and J lost 1 base; unmatched junction nucleotides: 4. The full variable domain, rest sourced from reference TRBV5-1 and TRBJ2-2, is KAGVTQTPRYLIKTRGQQVTLSCSPISGHRSVSWYQQTPGQGLQFLFEYFSETQRNKGNFPGRFSGRQFSNSRSEMNVSTLELGDSALYLCASSPGQLNTGELFFGEGSRLTVL.

The rearrangement links TRBV5-1 to TRBJ2-1; D is possibly TRBD2 (6 bases). CDR1 and CDR2 (germline): SGHRS, YFSETQ. This CDR3 contains 15 residues. Trimming stripped 4 bases from V and 5 bases from J, with 16 bases between. Written as DNA, the CDR3 is TGCGCCAGCAGCGGGGGGACCGCGGAGGACAATGAGCAGTTCTTC. As protein: CASSGGTAEDNEQFF.

This chain uses TRBV19 with TRBJ1-5; 7 bases line up with TRBD1. Germline loops: CDR1 LNHDA, CDR2 SQIVND (reference sequence). After removal of 0 bases from V and 6 bases from J, the junction contained 5 bases not matched to a gene. The CDR3 covers 15 residues. CDR3 sequence reads: CASSIDGQGVQPQHF. The CDR3 DNA follows: TGTGCCAGTAGTATAGACGGGCAGGGGGTTCAGCCCCAGCATTTT.

In nucleotides, the CDR3 is TGCGCCAGCAGCGTGACAGGGGGACCTAACTATGGCTACACCTTC. This translates into CASSVTGGPNYGYTF. This chain connects TRBV5-1 to TRBJ1-2, with 9 bases lining up with TRBD1. The germline V gene has CDR1 SGHRS and CDR2 YFSETQ. The CDR3 has 15 amino acids. The J segment lost 0 bases and the V segment lost 4 bases, leaving 4 bases of the junction unmatched.

The chain recombines TRBV7-2 with TRBJ1-1; 7 bases line up with TRBD1. The V gene's germline CDR1 is SGHTA and CDR2 FQGNSA. After removal of 5 bases from V and 2 bases from J, the junction contained 5 bases not matched to a gene. This CDR3 is built from 14 residues. CDR3 residues: CASSLQGTNTEAFF. As DNA, the CDR3 is TGTGCCAGCAGCCTACAGGGGACTAACACTGAAGCTTTCTTT.

The chain links TRBV4-2 to TRBJ1-6; perhaps TRBD1 as D (5 bases). Germline V gene lookup returns CDR1 LGHNA and CDR2 YNFKEQ. This CDR3 comprises 15 residues. The V end lost 4 bases, the J end lost 9 bases, and 16 bases lay between the germline ends. This CDR3 reads CASSLVGGFSSPLHF. The CDR3 DNA is TGTGCCAGCAGCCTAGTGGGGGGTTTTAGTTCACCCCTCCACTTT.

This chain links TRBV5-1 with TRBJ1-5, with 10 bases matching TRBD1. V trimming: 0 bases; J trimming: 6 bases; junction bases outside the gene matches: 9. Germline V gene lookup returns CDR1 SGHRS and CDR2 YFSETQ. CDR3 length equals 17 residues. In nucleotides, the CDR3 is TGCGCCAGCAGCTTGGGGCCGGGACAGGGGAGGTTTCAGCCCCAGCATTTT. The encoded protein is CASSLGPGQGRFQPQHF. The full variable domain, in which reference TRBV5-1 and TRBJ1-5 provide the parts outside the CDR3, is KAGVTQTPRYLIKTRGQQVTLSCSPISGHRSVSWYQQTPGQGLQFLFEYFSETQRNKGNFPGRFSGRQFSNSRSEMNVSTLELGDSALYLCASSLGPGQGRFQPQHFGDGTRLSIL.